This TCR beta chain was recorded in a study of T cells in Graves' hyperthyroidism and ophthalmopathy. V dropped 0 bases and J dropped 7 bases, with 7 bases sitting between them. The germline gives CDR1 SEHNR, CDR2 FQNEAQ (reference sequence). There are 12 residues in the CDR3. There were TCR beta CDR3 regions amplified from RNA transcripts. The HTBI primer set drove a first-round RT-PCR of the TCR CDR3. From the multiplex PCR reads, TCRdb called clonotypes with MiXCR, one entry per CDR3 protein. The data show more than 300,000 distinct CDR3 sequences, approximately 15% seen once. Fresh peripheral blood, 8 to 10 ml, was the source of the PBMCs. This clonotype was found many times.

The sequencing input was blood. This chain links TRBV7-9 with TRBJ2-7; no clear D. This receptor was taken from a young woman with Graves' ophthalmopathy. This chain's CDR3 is CASSLAPKEQYF. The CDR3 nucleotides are TGTGCCAGCAGCTTAGCTCCTAAAGAGCAGTACTTC. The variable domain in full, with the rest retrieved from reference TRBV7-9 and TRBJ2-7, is DTGVSQNPRHKITKRGQNVTFRCDPISEHNRLYWYRQTLGQGPEFLTYFQNEAQLEKSRLLSDRFSAERPKGSFSTLEIQRTEQGDSAMYLCASSLAPKEQYFGPGTRLTVT.